This is a list of T cell receptor beta chains from one sample in a study of T cells in Graves' hyperthyroidism and ophthalmopathy. TCRdb independently ran MiXCR on the multiplex PCR reads; one entry per CDR3 protein. Of a few hundred thousand distinct CDR3 sequences listed, roughly 50% are singletons. The sequencing input was peripheral blood or thyroid tissue (not recorded which). The receptors here all came from an adult woman with Graves' disease, either hyperthyroidism or ophthalmopathy (not recorded which). Each CDR3 is given with its conserved first and last residue. The order of the fields is V gene, J gene, CDR3 length, clone size, D gene, CDR3 DNA, CDR3 protein. A D gene is named only where the DNA matches it firmly. Part of the rows lack a size; the others show once, few, many or a class for expanded clones.

v_call: TRBV7-6; j_call: TRBJ2-2; cdr3_length: 15; clone_size: few; d_call: .; cdr3_nt: TGTGCCAGCAGCTTTAGGCAGGGCGGCACCGGGGAGCTGTTTTTT; cdr3_aa: CASSFRQGGTGELFF
v_call: TRBV12-3/TRBV12-4; j_call: TRBJ1-6; cdr3_length: 15; clone_size: .; d_call: .; cdr3_nt: TGTGCCAGCAAGGGTTCCCCGTTCGTGGATTCACCCCTCCACTTT; cdr3_aa: CASKGSPFVDSPLHF
v_call: TRBV20-1; j_call: TRBJ2-5; cdr3_length: 14; clone_size: many; d_call: .; cdr3_nt: TGCAGTGCTAGGGCGGTTGCCGGGGGAGAGACCCAGTACTTC; cdr3_aa: CSARAVAGGETQYF
v_call: TRBV7-8; j_call: TRBJ2-1; cdr3_length: 13; clone_size: .; d_call: .; cdr3_nt: TGTGCCAGCAGCTTAGTAGGGAGGGGGCATCAGTTCTTC; cdr3_aa: CASSLVGRGHQFF
v_call: TRBV29-1; j_call: TRBJ2-7; cdr3_length: 11; clone_size: few; d_call: .; cdr3_nt: TGCAGCGTTGAAGATCGGGGTTTGGAGTACTTC; cdr3_aa: CSVEDRGLEYF
v_call: TRBV7-8; j_call: TRBJ1-3; cdr3_length: 16; clone_size: .; d_call: .; cdr3_nt: TGTGCCAGCAGCTTATCCAGGGGAGATTTTGGAAACACCATATATTTT; cdr3_aa: CASSLSRGDFGNTIYF
v_call: TRBV7-3; j_call: TRBJ2-1; cdr3_length: 17; clone_size: .; d_call: TRBD2; cdr3_nt: TGTGCCAGCAGCTTTTCGCTGGTAGCGGGGGCGGGGGATGAGCAGTTCTTC; cdr3_aa: CASSFSLVAGAGDEQFF
v_call: TRBV10-3; j_call: TRBJ1-4; cdr3_length: 16; clone_size: .; d_call: TRBD1; cdr3_nt: TGTGCCATCAGTGAGGGGGACAGGACGAGGGATGAAAAACTGTTTTTT; cdr3_aa: CAISEGDRTRDEKLFF
v_call: TRBV7-2; j_call: TRBJ2-7; cdr3_length: 13; clone_size: few; d_call: TRBD2; cdr3_nt: TGTGCCAGTAGACTAGCGGAGCACTACGAGCAGTACTTC; cdr3_aa: CASRLAEHYEQYF
v_call: TRBV28; j_call: TRBJ1-1; cdr3_length: 15; clone_size: few; d_call: .; cdr3_nt: TGTGCCAGCAGTGGAAGACAGGACTTGTACACTGAAGCTTTCTTT; cdr3_aa: CASSGRQDLYTEAFF
v_call: TRBV7-9; j_call: TRBJ1-2; cdr3_length: 12; clone_size: few; d_call: .; cdr3_nt: TGTGCCAGCAGCGCTACAGGGAACGGCTACACCTTC; cdr3_aa: CASSATGNGYTF
v_call: TRBV7-2; j_call: TRBJ1-5; cdr3_length: 20; clone_size: .; d_call: .; cdr3_nt: TGTGCCAGCAGCCCCCGTCTATTAGCGGGACGTATAAATAGCAATCAGCCCCAGCATTTT; cdr3_aa: CASSPRLLAGRINSNQPQHF
v_call: TRBV6-1; j_call: TRBJ1-1; cdr3_length: 16; clone_size: .; d_call: .; cdr3_nt: TGTGCCAGCTCACCCAGGGCAGACCTAAGTCCCACTGAAGCTTTCTTT; cdr3_aa: CASSPRADLSPTEAFF
v_call: TRBV10-2; j_call: TRBJ1-4; cdr3_length: 15; clone_size: many; d_call: .; cdr3_nt: TGCGCCAGCAGTGATTACGGTCAGACTAATGAAAAACTGTTTTTT; cdr3_aa: CASSDYGQTNEKLFF
v_call: TRBV11-2; j_call: TRBJ1-4; cdr3_length: 15; clone_size: many; d_call: TRBD1; cdr3_nt: TGTGCCAGCAGCTCCCAGACAGGGGGCGATGAAAAACTGTTTTTT; cdr3_aa: CASSSQTGGDEKLFF
v_call: TRBV2; j_call: TRBJ2-7; cdr3_length: 14; clone_size: many; d_call: .; cdr3_nt: TGTGCCAGCAGTGATCGCACCGGGGGTAACGAGCAGTACTTC; cdr3_aa: CASSDRTGGNEQYF
v_call: TRBV7-9; j_call: TRBJ1-6; cdr3_length: 15; clone_size: .; d_call: .; cdr3_nt: TGTGCCAGCAGCCCCTATCCCGGCGGTAATTCACCCCTCCACTTT; cdr3_aa: CASSPYPGGNSPLHF
v_call: TRBV14; j_call: TRBJ1-2; cdr3_length: 14; clone_size: .; d_call: .; cdr3_nt: TGTGCCAGCAGCCAAGGTGGACGGACCTATGGCTACACCTTC; cdr3_aa: CASSQGGRTYGYTF
v_call: TRBV29-1; j_call: TRBJ2-7; cdr3_length: 16; clone_size: .; d_call: .; cdr3_nt: TGCAGCGTTGGGGGGGGGGGCGGGGATAGCTCCTACGAGCAGTACTTC; cdr3_aa: CSVGGGGGDSSYEQYF
v_call: TRBV20-1; j_call: TRBJ1-5; cdr3_length: 15; clone_size: many; d_call: TRBD1; cdr3_nt: TGCAGTGCCGAGAGAGCAGGGGGCGGCAATCAGCCCCAGCATTTT; cdr3_aa: CSAERAGGGNQPQHF
v_call: TRBV4-2; j_call: TRBJ2-7; cdr3_length: 17; clone_size: many; d_call: TRBD2; cdr3_nt: TGTGCCAGCAGCCAATCCTTCACCACCGGGAGGGCCTACGAGCAGTACTTC; cdr3_aa: CASSQSFTTGRAYEQYF
v_call: TRBV24-1; j_call: TRBJ1-1; cdr3_length: 14; clone_size: .; d_call: TRBD1; cdr3_nt: TGTGCCACCAGTGATCCTCGAACAGGGGAAAGGTCTTTCTTT; cdr3_aa: CATSDPRTGERSFF